The sequence of this T cell receptor beta chain was determined in a study of metastatic and nonmetastatic thyroid tumors. The wider study: Repertoires from malignant and benign thyroid patients were compared across blood and tumor or nodule tissue.

Study outcomes and limitations: As reported, TCR beta diversity in blood and tumor was significantly higher in malignant thyroid tumors than in benign nodules.

Patients underwent thyroid surgery, and none had received any treatment before it. This clone rates as medium-sized. The antigen remains undetermined. The V gene's germline CDR1 is MDHEN and CDR2 SYDVKM. V was trimmed by 3 bases and J by 6 bases, leaving 16 bases between them. The CDR3 contains 15 residues. In the study's own analysis: Variation in CDR3 across clinicopathological groups served as the basis for constructing a distant-metastasis classifier in papillary thyroid cancer. TCRdb re-analyzed the PCR reads through MiXCR. The V and J calls follow TCRdb's processing rather than the paper's. The sample has 20,000 to 30,000 clones; 13% are singletons.

The source of this sequence is a female donor with papillary thyroid cancer or a benign thyroid nodule (not recorded which). Some clones in this sample may be carry-over from other donors' samples. The V gene is TRBV28, the J gene TRBJ2-3; D might be TRBD2 (5 bases). The sequenced sample consisted of blood. CDR3 amino acids: CASSLNPGVGDTQYF. The CDR3 DNA is TGTGCCAGCAGTTTGAATCCCGGGGTGGGGGATACGCAGTATTTT.